Sequencing of this T cell receptor beta chain was carried out in a study of blood T cell repertoires in COVID-19. Study summary: From T cells, B-cell-depleted T cells, or PBMCs came the material, which was cDNA or gDNA.

This CDR3 is built from 15 residues. Per germline, CDR1 SSHAT and CDR2 FNYEAQ (reference sequence). Authors' methods: Nucleated cell counts were estimated from reference gene primer amplification. Produced via immunoSEQ multiplex PCR; TCRdb's table is partial and in-frame only. Clone size and the V and J calls come from that table; the DNA yielded D and trimming. The sample consists of 50,000 to 75,000 clones, about 80% of them appearing once. As concerns this clone: A read error may account for a junction end that differs from germline.

The receptor's source is a woman over 75 with acute or convalescent COVID-19. The chain carries TRBV7-7 and TRBJ2-1; D possibly corresponds to TRBD1 (6 bases). Sequenced input: peripheral blood. CDR3 nucleotides: TGTGCTAGCAGCTTAGGACAGAGATTCTCCAATGAGCAGTTCTTC. Protein: CASSLGQRFSNEQFF. Full variable domain (rest looked up from reference TRBV7-7 and TRBJ2-1): GAGVSQSPRYKVTKRGQDVTLRCDPISSHATLYWYQQALGQGPEFLTYFNYEAQPDKSGLPSDRFSAERPEGSISTLTIQRTEQRDSAMYRCASSLGQRFSNEQFFGPGTRLTVL.